This T cell receptor beta chain derives from a study of PD-1 blockade in classical Hodgkin lymphoma (TCRdb year 2020). For context, the study as a whole: A peripheral blood immune signature of response to PD-1 blockade in classical Hodgkin lymphoma was defined using TCR beta sequencing and CyTOF. What the authors observed across the whole study: Baseline TCR diversity was reported to be lower in newly diagnosed patients than in healthy donors and to be lower still in relapsed/refractory patients. The study was restricted to a single clinical trial cohort, and the causes of repertoire differences, possibly disease activity or prior therapy, were left undefined.

This clone showed up just a few times. Its binding antigen is unknown. Base quality data are lacking; no much larger clone is found one base away. As encoded in the germline V gene, CDR1 is MGHRA while CDR2 is YSYEKL. Taken from cysteine to phenylalanine, the CDR3 has 16 residues. The sequence is cut down to CDR3 DNA, 48 bases in frame from base 1. V and J lose 1 base and 0 bases, and a span of 12 bases separates them. According to the study, the label for this sample's time point signals: newly diagnosed, previously untreated cHL patient sample. PBMCs from patients with newly diagnosed, previously untreated classical Hodgkin lymphoma were sequenced as a comparison group for the relapsed/refractory trial patients. Peripheral blood was collected in 8 mL Vacutainer Cell Preparation Tubes, from which PBMCs were isolated by centrifugation and then cryopreserved. Genomic DNA was extracted with the Qiagen DNeasy kit from unsorted PBMCs and from negatively selected CD4+ and CD8+ fractions. Using primers that anneal to V and J segments, immunoSEQ multiplex PCR amplified the TCR beta CDR3 regions. Amplification bias was minimized using a synthetic immune receptor repertoire, and residual bias was removed computationally after sequencing. Turning to the authors' computational methods: Custom Python scripts were used to quantify repertoire diversity as the Shannon entropy index. Unsorted, CD4+ and CD8+ repertoires were analyzed separately, except in combined analyses where CD4+ and CD8+ sequences were merged in silico. This is the immuneACCESS table as TCRdb keeps it, with only in-frame sequences that have V and J called. A part of the clones is gone; compared with another copy, unresolved V genes explain less than half, and the rest is unexplained. V and J calls plus clone size are reproduced from that table; the DNA served to infer D and trimming. Present in this sample are 20,000 to 25,000 clones, around 94% of which were seen just once. 4.5% to 7% of the sample is taken by the ten largest.

The chain joins TRBV4-1 to TRBJ1-1; TRBD1 is perhaps the D gene, given 6 matching bases. The specimen sequenced was peripheral blood mononuclear cells (PBMCs). The source is a human donor with classical Hodgkin lymphoma. The DNA is TGCGCCAGCAGCCAAGGGCAGGGGATCTTGAACACTGAAGCTTTCTTT. This yields the protein CASSQGQGILNTEAFF.